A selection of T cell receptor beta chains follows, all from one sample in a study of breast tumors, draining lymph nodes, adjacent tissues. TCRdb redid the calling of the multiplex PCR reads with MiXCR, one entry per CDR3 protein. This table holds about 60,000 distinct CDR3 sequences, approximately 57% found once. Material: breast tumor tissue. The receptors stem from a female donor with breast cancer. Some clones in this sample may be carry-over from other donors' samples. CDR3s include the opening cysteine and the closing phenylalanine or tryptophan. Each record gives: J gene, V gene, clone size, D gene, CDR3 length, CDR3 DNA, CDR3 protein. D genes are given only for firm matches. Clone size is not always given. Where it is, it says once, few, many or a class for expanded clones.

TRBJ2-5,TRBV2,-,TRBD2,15,TGTGCCAGCACTCGAGCGGGGGACGACCAAGAGACCCAGTACTTC,CASTRAGDDQETQYF
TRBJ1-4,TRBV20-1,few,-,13,TGCAGTGCTAGTCCTAGCGGCCGTGAAAAACTGTTTTTT,CSASPSGREKLFF
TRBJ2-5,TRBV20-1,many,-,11,TGCAGTGCTAGGGGTACCGAGACCCAGTCCTTC,CSARGTETQSF
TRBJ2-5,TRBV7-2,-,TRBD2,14,TGTGCCAGCAGCTTAGGAGTTAGCGGGGAGACCCAGTACTTC,CASSLGVSGETQYF
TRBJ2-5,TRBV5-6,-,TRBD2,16,TGTGCCAGCAGCGACCGGCGGGAGAGCGTTCGAGAGACCCAGTACTTC,CASSDRRESVRETQYF
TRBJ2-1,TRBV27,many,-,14,TGTGCCAGCAGTTCCGTTGGGGGATACAATGAGCAGTTCTTC,CASSSVGGYNEQFF
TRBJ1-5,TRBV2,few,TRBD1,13,TGTGCCAGCAGGAGGAGGGGGCCTCAGCCCCAGCATTTT,CASRRRGPQPQHF
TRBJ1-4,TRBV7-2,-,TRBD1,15,TGTGCCAGCAGCTCATACAGGGGGAACACTGAAAAACTGTTTTTT,CASSSYRGNTEKLFF
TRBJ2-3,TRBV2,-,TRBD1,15,TGTGCCAGCAGCCCGACAGGGGGCGGTACAGATACGCAGTATTTT,CASSPTGGGTDTQYF
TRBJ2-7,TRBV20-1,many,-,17,TGCAGTGCTGGACTCCCTCTCCGCTGGGGCGGACGAGACGAGCAGTACTTC,CSAGLPLRWGGRDEQYF
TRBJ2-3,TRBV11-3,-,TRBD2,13,TGTGCCAGCAGCTTCCTTAGCGGGGGAGTGCAGTATTTT,CASSFLSGGVQYF
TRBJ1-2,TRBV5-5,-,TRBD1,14,TGTGCCAGCAGCTCCGGACAGGGTGTAGGTGGCTACACCTTC,CASSSGQGVGGYTF
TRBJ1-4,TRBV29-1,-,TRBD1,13,TGCAGCGTGGCTACAGGGGGCGGTGAAAAACTGTTTTTT,CSVATGGGEKLFF
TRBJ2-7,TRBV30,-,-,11,TGTGCCTGGAGACAGGGTTTAGAGCAGTACTTC,CAWRQGLEQYF
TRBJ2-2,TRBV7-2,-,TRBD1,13,TGTGCCAGCAGCTCACAGGGGGTCGGGGAGCTGTTTTTT,CASSSQGVGELFF
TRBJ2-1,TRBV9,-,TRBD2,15,TGTGCCAGCCGCCCCCCTGGACTAGCGGAGAATGAGCAGTTCTTC,CASRPPGLAENEQFF
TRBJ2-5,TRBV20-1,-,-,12,TGCAGTGCTAGAGACCGGGTGGGGACCCAGTACTTC,CSARDRVGTQYF
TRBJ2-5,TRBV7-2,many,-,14,TGTGCCAGCAGCTCCGGTGGCGGGGCAGAGACCCAGTACTTC,CASSSGGGAETQYF
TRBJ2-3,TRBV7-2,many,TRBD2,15,TGTGCCAGCAGCTCTGGACTAGCGGGAGCTGATACGCAGTATTTT,CASSSGLAGADTQYF
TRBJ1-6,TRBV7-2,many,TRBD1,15,TGTGCCAGCAGCCTACGAGGACAGGCTGAGTCACCCCTCCACTTT,CASSLRGQAESPLHF
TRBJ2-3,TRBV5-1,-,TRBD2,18,TGCGCCAGCAGACTGGAGGGACTAGCGGGCGACCGCACAGATACGCAGTATTTT,CASRLEGLAGDRTDTQYF
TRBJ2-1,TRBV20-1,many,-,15,TGCAGTGCTAGAGACGGGGACCACAGAGGAAATGAGCAGTTCTTC,CSARDGDHRGNEQFF
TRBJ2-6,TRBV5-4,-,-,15,TGTGCCAGCAGCGCAAGGGGCTCTGGGGCCAACGTCCTGACTTTC,CASSARGSGANVLTF
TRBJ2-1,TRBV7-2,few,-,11,TGTGCCAGCAGTCTTGACTCCCCACAGTTCTTC,CASSLDSPQFF